This TCR beta chain appears in the sequencing data of a study of blood T cells in healthy people across ages. Study-level points and caveats: Diversity estimates drawn from one million T cells were deemed underestimates.

The second PCR ran about 6 to 11 cycles with a sample-barcoded 5' primer and J-beta primers. Each CDR3 protein is one row after TCRdb ran MiXCR on the 5' RACE reads. The sample has 750,000 to 850,000 distinct CDR3 sequences; 25% are singletons. CDR1 is SEHNR, CDR2 FQNEAQ, per germline (reference sequence). This CDR3 is 12 amino acids long. V dropped 4 bases and J dropped 4 bases, with 7 bases sitting between them. Within the sample, this clonotype is medium-sized. Its antigen is unidentified. The same specimen was also included in a second study, on T cells of mothers and their children.

The sequencing sample was made of blood. The genes are TRBV7-9 and TRBJ1-1; D is possibly TRBD1 (5 bases). The sequence was collected from a boy younger than 18 in good health. The CDR3 reads CASSSGGTEAFF. In DNA form, the CDR3 reads TGTGCCAGCAGCTCCGGGGGCACTGAAGCTTTCTTT.